The 7 T cell receptor beta chains reported below all come from one sample, sequenced in a study of blood T cell repertoires in COVID-19. Measured with immunoSEQ multiplex PCR; TCRdb has only the in-frame clones, and not every one. The sample has under 60,000 clones; less than 90% are singletons. The material sequenced was peripheral blood. These TCRs come from a human donor in a cohort sampled during active COVID-19.

This chain joins TRBV4-3 and TRBJ2-1; D gene uncertain. The length of the CDR3 is 16 residues. Trimming removed 4 bases from V and 0 bases from J, with 13 bases in between. Germline CDR1 and CDR2: LGHNA and YSLEER. CDR3 in DNA: TGCGCCAGCAGCCGCATGACTGTTAGCTCCTACAATGAGCAGTTCTTC. Translated: CASSRMTVSSYNEQFF.

The V call is TRBV19, the J call TRBJ2-7, with D tentatively TRBD1 (6 bases). The CDR3 is 11 residues long. CDR1 LNHDA and CDR2 SQIVND come from the germline V gene (reference sequence). Deletions cut 8 bases from V and 3 bases from J, with 8 bases between. CDR3 nucleotides: TGTGCCAGTGGACAGAGCTACGAGCAGTACTTC. Protein: CASGQSYEQYF.

J is TRBJ1-1 and V is TRBV24-1; 7 bases align to TRBD1. Germline-derived CDR1 and CDR2 are KGHDR and SFDVKD. This CDR3 comprises 14 residues. V gave up 4 bases and J gave up 3 bases; unmatched junction bases: 4. CDR3 sequence reads: CATSETGRHTEAFF. For the CDR3, the DNA is TGTGCCACCAGTGAGACAGGGAGGCACACTGAAGCTTTCTTT.

The CDR3 DNA sequence: TGTGCCAGCAGTTACTCGATGAGAACAGATACGCAGTATTTT. As protein: CASSYSMRTDTQYF. The rearrangement links TRBV6-2 or TRBV6-3 to TRBJ2-3; D not certain. V was clipped by 0 bases and J by 3 bases, with 7 bases between them. The CDR3 extends over 14 amino acids. Germline V CDR1 and CDR2: MNHEY, SVGEGT.

The genes are TRBV19 and TRBJ1-4, with D unresolved. Germline CDR1 is LNHDA and CDR2 is SQIVND (reference sequence). The CDR3 runs to 14 residues. V was shortened by 9 bases and J by 4 bases, with 15 bases between the two germline ends. In DNA, the CDR3 is TGTGCCAGCCACGACCGGGTGGTTAATGAAAAACTGTTTTTT. This gives the protein CASHDRVVNEKLFF.

V and J are TRBV5-6 and TRBJ2-7; D is possibly TRBD1 (5 bases). This CDR3 is 15 amino acids long. The V gene lost 4 bases and the J gene lost 3 bases, with 17 bases spanning the gap. Germline-derived CDR1 and CDR2 are SGHDT and YYEEEE. For the CDR3, the DNA is TGTGCCAGCAGCCCAGGGATCGTAATGAACTACGAGCAGTACTTC. It codes for CASSPGIVMNYEQYF.

The V gene is TRBV18, the J gene TRBJ2-6, with D maybe TRBD1 (5 bases). V dropped 2 bases and J dropped 4 bases, with 6 bases sitting between them. Germline CDR1 KGHSH, CDR2 LQKENI. This CDR3 comprises 14 residues. The chain's CDR3 is CASSPGAGANVLTF. Here the CDR3 DNA reads TGTGCCAGCTCACCAGGGGCCGGGGCCAACGTCCTGACTTTC. Supplemented by reference TRBV18 and TRBJ2-6, the full variable domain reads NAGVMQNPRHLVRRRGQEARLRCSPMKGHSHVYWYRQLPEEGLKFMVYLQKENIIDESGMPKERFSAEFPKEGPSILRIQQVVRGDSAAYFCASSPGAGANVLTFGAGSRLTVL.